Sequencing of this T cell receptor (beta chain) was carried out in a study of beta chain features in type 1 diabetes (dated by TCRdb to the late 2010s). Regarding the research as a whole: Patients and healthy donors did not differ in mean age, gender distribution, total cell number or subset yield. A total of some 110 million sorted cells were examined across all samples, and a strong correlation was observed between cell number per subset and RNA yield. In the study, recently diagnosed type 1 diabetes patients and matched healthy donors were compared on the TCRB repertoires of their sorted circulating CD4+ T cell subsets. Regulatory and stem cell-like memory subsets were isolated from only 8 patients and roughly 8 healthy donors, whereas naive and central memory subsets came from all 30 or so donors. Study-wide conclusions, independent of this receptor: Because small numbers of individuals were included in the HLA sub-analyses, any influence of HLA type on TCRB rearrangement was left unresolved. A moderate but significant shortening of TCRB CDR3 length was observed in type 1 diabetes patients in all four CD4+ subsets. Fewer insertions and more nucleotide deletions at VDJ recombination sites were observed in patients with type 1 diabetes, implying thymic rearrangement abnormalities. Because cDNA rather than genomic DNA was sequenced, highly expressing activated cells could have been over-represented, although no difference in activation and CD3 levels was found between groups. Shorter templates might have been favored by PCR, but patient and control samples were amplified and corrected together, so both groups would have been affected equally by any skew. Naive, central memory and regulatory TCRB repertoires appeared more similar among patients than among healthy donors.

A single peripheral blood draw of approximately 100 mL on average was collected from each donor into heparinised tubes. A BD FACSAria II and a panel including CD45RO, CCR7, CD25, CD127, CD95 and CD27 were used to sort naive, central memory, regulatory and stem cell-like memory CD4+ T cells. Every sorted population had a purity above 95%. PBMCs were isolated immediately by Lymphoprep density gradient centrifugation and stained directly without culture. So that batch effects would be minimized, each experiment stained and sorted samples in pairs, pairing one healthy donor with one patient. A word on this clone: The antigen it recognizes is unknown. Given a much more abundant clone one base away, this may be a read error.

The entire amount of isolated RNA was reverse transcribed using the High Capacity cDNA Reverse Transcription Kit, so the sequenced TCRB transcripts were expressed ones. Deep immunoSEQ sequencing was applied to naive, central memory and regulatory T cell samples, giving an average of roughly 3.5 million total reads per sample. Sorted cells were lysed in RLT buffer, and RNA was extracted using DNase-treated RNeasy Micro or Mini kits according to cell number. Each cell subset was processed on its own to prevent cross-contamination, while patient and healthy donor samples were processed together. The immunoSEQ multiplex PCR was used to amplify TCRB sequences from cDNA, generating 87-bp fragments that spanned the CDR3 region. Sequencing of the amplicons was done on the Illumina HiSeq platform. The paper's processing steps were these. PCR bias was computationally corrected using synthetic template baselines, reads within Hamming distance 2 were collapsed, and singletons that could not be merged were discarded. Reads were aligned against IMGT to assign V, D and J genes, CDR3 length and insertions or deletions at six rearrangement sites. Within each subset, clonotype counts were normalized to sorted cell number, and only after that were true diversity and Gini coefficients computed with the tcR R package. The overlap coefficient, calculated on TCRB nucleotide sequences, was used to quantify repertoire sharing. As a proxy for the pre-selection repertoire, out-of-frame TCRB sequences from naive cells were analyzed. TCRdb took over this immuneACCESS table, retaining in-frame rearrangements with V and J assigned. Such tables are incomplete; in checked studies, under half of the missing clones stem from an unresolved V gene, and the remainder is unexplained. That table supplies the V and J calls and clone size; D and trimming were determined from the DNA. Across this sample there are a few hundred thousand clones, with about 15% seen only once. The ten largest clones represent 0.03% to 0.04% of the sample.

This receptor was identified in a man younger than 45 in good health. The sequenced sample consisted of naive CD4+ T cells from blood. The cell subset or site label for this specimen denotes: true naive CD4+ T cells.

Read as DNA, the sequence is TGTGCCAGCAGCTACGACAGGAACACTGAAGCTTTCTTT. Its protein product is CASSYDRNTEAFF. The V and J genes are TRBV11-2 and TRBJ1-1; the D gene is possibly TRBD1, with 5 bases matching. Per the germline V gene, SGHAT is the CDR1 and FQNNGV is the CDR2. Between the V and J ends, shortened by 4 bases and 1 base respectively, the junction contains 7 bases. From the cysteine up to the phenylalanine, the CDR3 has a length of 13 residues. Of the read, only the CDR3 DNA is kept; its 39 bases are in frame from base 1.